A selection of T cell receptor beta chains follows, all from one sample in a study of blood T cell repertoires in COVID-19. The protocol was immunoSEQ multiplex PCR, while the TCRdb copy is restricted to in-frame clones and leaves out a portion. The sample has 100,000 to 130,000 clones, about 89% seen once; the top ten hold 4.5% to 5%. The sequenced sample was peripheral blood. The receptors originated from a man in his forties with active or convalescent COVID-19. CDR3s include the opening cysteine and the closing phenylalanine or tryptophan. The order of the fields is V gene, J gene, clone size, D gene, CDR3 length, CDR3 DNA, CDR3 protein. The D gene is left open where the match is weak. Clone size is stated in some rows and not others, as once, few, many or a class when expanded.

>TRBV2|TRBJ1-3|.|.|15
TGTGCCAGCAGCTTTCCCGGGGTCTCTGGAAACACCATATATTTT
CASSFPGVSGNTIYF
>TRBV6-1|TRBJ2-7|.|TRBD1|13
TGTGCCAGCAGTGAGGCACAGGGGGTCGGGCAGTACTTC
CASSEAQGVGQYF
>TRBV2|TRBJ2-1|few|TRBD2|15
TGTGCCAGCACTGAGGGACTAGCGAAGAAGAATGAGCAGTTCTTC
CASTEGLAKKNEQFF
>TRBV7-2|TRBJ1-2|.|TRBD1|14
TGTGCCAGCAGCAACCAGGGACAGGGCTGGGGCTACACCTTC
CASSNQGQGWGYTF
>TRBV27|TRBJ1-2|.|TRBD1|15
TGTGCCAGCAGTTTATTCTCAGGGGGCGGTAATGGCTACACCTTC
CASSLFSGGGNGYTF
>TRBV25-1|TRBJ1-1|.|.|15
TGTGCCAGCAGTGACACAGGAGAAGGCAACACTGAAGCTTTCTTT
CASSDTGEGNTEAFF
>TRBV29-1|TRBJ1-1|few|.|12
TGCAGCGTCGCTACAGGGACCACTGAAGCTTTCTTT
CSVATGTTEAFF
>TRBV24-1|TRBJ2-1|.|.|15
TGTGCCACCAGTCAAATAGCGACTCGAAGCAATGAGCAGTTCTTC
CATSQIATRSNEQFF
>TRBV7-2|TRBJ1-2|.|.|14
TGTGCCAGCAGCCCCTACGGGTATGGCTATGGCTACACCTTC
CASSPYGYGYGYTF
>TRBV24-1|TRBJ2-5|.|.|16
TGTGCCACCAGTGATTGGGGACTGGCGATGCAAGAGACCCAGTACTTC
CATSDWGLAMQETQYF
>TRBV20-1|TRBJ2-7|.|.|11
TGCAGTGCCCTCTTGCGGGGCGAGCAGTACTTC
CSALLRGEQYF
>TRBV5-1|TRBJ2-3|.|TRBD1|17
TGCGCCAGCAGCCCAAACGTGCCGGGACAGGGGGCAGATACGCAGTATTTT
CASSPNVPGQGADTQYF
>TRBV14|TRBJ2-7|.|TRBD2|14
TGTGCCAGCAGCCGGGAGCGGGGCCCCTACGAGCAGTACTTC
CASSRERGPYEQYF
>TRBV2|TRBJ1-1|.|.|15
TGTGCCAGCAGAACAGTGCACAGCCTCGGCACTGAAGCTTTCTTT
CASRTVHSLGTEAFF